Shown below are 2 T cell receptor beta chains from a single sample sequenced in a study of PD-1 blockade in classical Hodgkin lymphoma. Each of the patients experienced relapse following autologous stem cell transplantation, and their brentuximab vedotin exposure differed. Only in-frame clones appear in the TCRdb table, and some are missing; sequencing was by immunoSEQ multiplex PCR. The data contain 55,000 to 80,000 clones, about 92% of them seen just once; the ten biggest clones take up approximately 8.2%. Sequencing was performed on peripheral blood mononuclear cells (PBMCs), taken at baseline. The receptor source for this set is a human donor with classical Hodgkin lymphoma.

The chain uses TRBV7-9 and TRBJ2-7; 9 bases map to TRBD1. This CDR3 has 16 amino acids. Germline V gene lookup returns CDR1 SEHNR and CDR2 FQNEAQ (reference sequence). V lost 1 base, J lost 2 bases, and 6 bases stayed unmatched. The DNA of the CDR3 is TGTGCCAGCAGCTTAGTTTGGGGACAGGGTACCTACGAGCAGTACTTC. This translates into CASSLVWGQGTYEQYF.

The V gene is TRBV6-1, the J gene TRBJ2-4, with 9 positions matching TRBD2. This CDR3 is 16 amino acids long. From germline, CDR1 is MNHNS and CDR2 SASEGT. The ends lost 3 bases at V and 9 bases at J; junction bases unmatched: 12. In DNA, the CDR3 is TGTGCCAGCAGTGAGTCTAGCGGGGCCCCGCTAGGCATTCAGTACTTC. Its translation is CASSESSGAPLGIQYF.